Below, one T cell receptor (beta chain) is given with its context. Antigen: not known. These data are taken from a study of response to subunit inactivated influenza vaccine. Findings and limits, study-wide: Authors suggested each seasonal influenza vaccination recruits few new T cells.

TCRdb fed the RT-PCR reads into MiXCR, producing one record per CDR3 protein. The sample yields 550,000 to 800,000 distinct CDR3 sequences, 15% to 19% seen once. CDR1 and CDR2 from the germline V gene are DFQATT and SNEGSKA (reference sequence). This CDR3 comprises 12 residues. V gave up 4 bases and J gave up 5 bases, with 11 bases separating them. The input for sequencing was PBMCs from blood, taken roughly 12 days after vaccination. The sequence was obtained from a man aged 45-65 years who received an inactivated influenza vaccine. The rearrangement links TRBV20-1 to TRBJ2-5; a weak D match, TRBD1 (5 bases). The CDR3 reads CSAIGAEETQYF. CDR3 nucleotide sequence: TGCAGTGCTATAGGGGCCGAGGAGACCCAGTACTTC.